Presented here are 11 T cell receptor beta chains from one specimen sequenced in a study of cytomegalovirus exposure and HLA in healthy donors. Here immunoSEQ multiplex PCR was the method, and the copy in TCRdb shows in-frame clones only, minus some. The table records 100,000 to 150,000 clones, around 92% of them present only once. Sequenced material: PBMCs. Receptors were obtained from a young man in good health and CMV-seronegative.

The chain is built from TRBV19 and TRBJ1-1, with D possibly matching TRBD1 (5 bases). With 7 bases removed from V and 4 bases from J, the gap between germline ends came to 25 bases. The CDR3 runs to 17 residues. Germline V gene lookup returns CDR1 LNHDA and CDR2 SQIVND (reference sequence). The CDR3 spells CASTPESGGVTTTEAFF. CDR3 nucleotide sequence: TGTGCCAGTACTCCCGAATCGGGGGGAGTCACTACCACTGAAGCTTTCTTT.

In this sample, this clone turned up once. The chain uses TRBV7-9 and TRBJ2-2; a weak D match, TRBD1 (6 bases). The CDR3 consists of 14 residues. Trimming shortened V by 1 base and J by 6 bases, and 9 bases separated the two germline ends. Germline V gene data show CDR1 as SEHNR and CDR2 as FQNEAQ (reference sequence). Written as DNA, the CDR3 is TGTGCCAGCAGCTTAGGACAGGTTCCCGGGGAGCTGTTTTTT. Translation: CASSLGQVPGELFF.

This chain links TRBV29-1 with TRBJ1-2; tentative D call: TRBD1 (6 bases). The V end was cut by 7 bases, the J end by 6 bases, with 18 bases between. CDR1 SQVTM and CDR2 ANQGSEA come from the germline V gene. The CDR3 consists of 13 residues. This chain's CDR3 is CSAISGGADGYTF. The CDR3 nucleotides read TGCAGCGCTATTTCTGGGGGCGCGGATGGCTACACCTTC.

The chain's CDR3 is CASSEGLAVDTQYF. The DNA for the CDR3 is TGTGCCAGCAGTGAGGGCCTAGCGGTTGATACGCAGTATTTT. This chain uses TRBV6-4 with TRBJ2-3; 7 bases match TRBD2. The V segment lost 3 bases and the J segment 6 bases; nucleotides outside the gene matches: 6. The CDR3 is made up of 14 amino acids. The germline V gene has CDR1 MRHNA and CDR2 SNTAGT.

The J gene is TRBJ2-1, the V gene TRBV4-1; 12 bases are shared with TRBD2. The CDR3 sequence is 17 residues long. Germline assignment: CDR1 MGHRA and CDR2 YSYEKL. J was trimmed by 4 bases and V by 4 bases; bases with no gene match: 8. CDR3 in DNA: TGCGCCAGCAGCCCCGGGACTAGCGGGTACTATTACAATGAGCAGTTCTTC. Translation gives CASSPGTSGYYYNEQFF.

The genes are TRBV7-9 and TRBJ2-1; 10 bases are shared with TRBD1. Per the germline V gene, CDR1 is SEHNR and CDR2 is FQNEAQ (reference sequence). CDR3 length equals 15 residues. V shed 4 bases, J shed 6 bases, and the junction held 6 bases outside the gene matches. The CDR3 region has the DNA TGTGCCAGCAGCTCAGGGACAGGGGATGGCAATGAGCAGTTCTTC. Residues: CASSSGTGDGNEQFF.

This chain uses TRBV4-1 with TRBJ2-3; D uncertain. V was pared by 2 bases and J by 1 base, with 10 bases between. This CDR3 is built from 15 residues. Germline V CDR1 and CDR2: MGHRA, YSYEKL. CDR3 bases: TGCGCCAGCAGCCAACCCACCCGGGGCACAGATACGCAGTATTTT. Translating gives CASSQPTRGTDTQYF.

V gene TRBV7-8 combines with J gene TRBJ1-2, with TRBD1 as a possible D gene (6 bases). The V gene's germline CDR1 is SGHVS and CDR2 FQNEAQ. This CDR3 contains 15 residues. The V and J ends lost 5 bases and 4 bases respectively, with 17 bases between them. The CDR3 DNA sequence: TGTGCCAGCAGCCCCCTGGGGGGGCAAGTCTATGGCTACACCTTC. Its translation is CASSPLGGQVYGYTF.

This rearrangement joins TRBV29-1 to TRBJ2-2, with a tentative D call TRBD2 (5 bases). CDR1 is SQVTM and CDR2 is ANQGSEA in the germline V gene. This CDR3 comprises 14 residues. Trimming stripped 5 bases from V and 1 base from J, with 11 bases between. The CDR3 loop is CSVSRDRNTGELFF. CDR3 DNA: TGCAGCGTTAGTCGGGATCGGAACACCGGGGAGCTGTTTTTT.

J is TRBJ2-3 and V is TRBV7-9; D is unresolved. This CDR3 contains 13 residues. Germline lookup yields CDR1 SEHNR and CDR2 FQNEAQ (reference sequence). Trimming stripped 2 bases from V and 2 bases from J, with 5 bases between. In nucleotides, the CDR3 is TGTGCCAGCAGCTTAAGACTCACAGATACGCAGTATTTT. It encodes CASSLRLTDTQYF.

This chain links TRBV10-1 with TRBJ2-2; D is unresolved. The CDR3 is 13 residues long. The V gene's germline CDR1 is WNHNN and CDR2 SYGVQD (reference sequence). The ends were cut back, 5 bases at V and 8 bases at J, with 12 bases in the middle. CDR3 loop: CASSHQDTGELFF. In nucleotides, the CDR3 is TGCGCCAGCAGTCACCAGGATACAGGGGAGCTGTTTTTT.